One and the same sample provided the 2 T cell receptor beta chains below, sequenced in a study of cytomegalovirus exposure and HLA in healthy donors. This table comes from immunoSEQ multiplex PCR, and its TCRdb copy is limited to in-frame clones, with some not included. The sample lists 220,000 or so clones; 75% to 90% were seen once. Sequenced: PBMCs. These receptors were collected from a woman in her twenties or thirties in good health and CMV-seropositive.

CDR3 sequence (DNA): TGTGCCAGCAGATGGGGTGAAAAACTGTTTTTT. Its translation is CASRWGEKLFF. V is TRBV27 and J is TRBJ1-4, with no clear D. The CDR3 loop spans 11 amino acids. Trimming left V 6 bases short and J 7 bases short, with 6 bases between. The germline V gene encodes CDR1 MNHEY and CDR2 SMNVEV (reference sequence). The full variable domain, with the rest looked up from reference TRBV27 and TRBJ1-4, is EAQVTQNPRYLITVTGKKLTVTCSQNMNHEYMSWYRQDPGLGLRQIYYSMNVEVTDKGDVPEGYKVSRKEKRNFPLILESPSPNQTSLYFCASRWGEKLFFGSGTQLSVL.

The chain uses TRBV27 and TRBJ1-1, with D uncertain. The V gene's germline CDR1 is MNHEY and CDR2 SMNVEV (reference sequence). The length of the CDR3 is 16 residues. The V end lost 5 bases, the J end lost 5 bases, and 21 bases lay between the germline ends. The DNA of the CDR3 is TGTGCCAGCAGTCCAAGTGCAGGAGAGTTGGGAACTGAAGCTTTCTTT. Translated: CASSPSAGELGTEAFF.